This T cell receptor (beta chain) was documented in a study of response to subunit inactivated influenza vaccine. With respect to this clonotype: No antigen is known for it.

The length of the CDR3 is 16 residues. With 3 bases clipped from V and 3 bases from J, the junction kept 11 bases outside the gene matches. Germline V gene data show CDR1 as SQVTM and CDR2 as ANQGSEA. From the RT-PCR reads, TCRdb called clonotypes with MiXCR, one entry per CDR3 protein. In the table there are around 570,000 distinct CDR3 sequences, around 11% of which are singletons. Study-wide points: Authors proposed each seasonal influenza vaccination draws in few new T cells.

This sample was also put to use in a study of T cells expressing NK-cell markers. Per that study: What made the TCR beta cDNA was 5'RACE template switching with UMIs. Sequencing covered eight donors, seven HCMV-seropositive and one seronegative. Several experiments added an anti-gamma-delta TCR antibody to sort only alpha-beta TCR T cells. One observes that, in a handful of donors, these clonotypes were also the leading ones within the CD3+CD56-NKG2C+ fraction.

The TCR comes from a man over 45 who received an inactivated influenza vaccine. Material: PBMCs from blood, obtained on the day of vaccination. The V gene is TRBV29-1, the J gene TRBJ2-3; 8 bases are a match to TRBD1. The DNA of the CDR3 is TGCAGCGTTGACAAGTTGTGGGACAGGCCAACAGATACGCAGTATTTT. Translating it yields CSVDKLWDRPTDTQYF.